Listed below are T cell receptor beta chains from one sample, sequenced in a study of T cells in localized non-small cell lung cancer. TCRdb's table, derived via immunoSEQ multiplex PCR, lists solely in-frame clones and lacks some. The sample consists of approximately 70,000 clones, 75% to 85% of them appearing once. Sequencing used PBMCs, obtained before any cancer treatment. The receptors come from a man aged 35-69 years with stage II lung adenocarcinoma. The CDR3 runs from the conserved cysteine through the conserved F or W.

>TRBV9
CASSDGVIGTEAFF
>TRBV4-2
CASSQPGHQDTQYF
>TRBV11-3
CASSLNLRGKQFF
>TRBV30
CAWSSGLSTNEKLFF
>TRBV7-2
CASSVRGGTIQYF
>TRBV19
CASSIRTGVGDTQYF
>TRBV29-1
CSVRPLTANEKLFF
>TRBV30
CAWRGLGSNEQFF
>TRBV6-5
CASSRSGTGLSEAFF
>TRBV4-2
CASSQPEGETQYF
>TRBV6-5
CASSYSYMNTEAFF
>TRBV4-2
CASSQELWQRAFF
>TRBV4-1
CASSQDPGTGGKTQYF
>TRBV15
CATSPRRGVGDEAFF
>TRBV7-9
CASSLGQGDTEAFF
>TRBV21-1
CASRKGLYEQYF
>TRBV4-3
CASSRGLAVQVDEQFF
>TRBV4-1
CASSQEFRMASATNTGELFF
>TRBV7-9
CASSLDVAGVRNEQFF
>TRBV14
CASSQDAQLFYGYTF
>TRBV6-6
CASSYLAPGNTIYF
>TRBV5-6
CASSSGRRQPQHF
>TRBV2
CASSARTGRVEAFF
>TRBV7-8
CASSAGQARGAFF
>TRBV29-1
CSVLGGANYGYTF
>TRBV15
CATSRDSLGREKLFF
>TRBV6-5
CASSRTRRSGYTF
>TRBV4-2
CASSQGSPYEQFF
>TRBV6-5
CASSRTGSSYEQYF
>TRBV7-9
CASSSRDSSYEQYF
>TRBV11-2
CASSLGRQNYEQYF
>TRBV5-1
CASSLSKGALNYEQYF
>TRBV6-5
CASGEAGDEQYF
>TRBV5-6
CASSLDRSGRIMNTEAFF
>TRBV27
CASSLAFGYEQYF
>TRBV25-1
CASSDRGWNTEAFF
>TRBV7-9
CASSLDRWNQPQHF
>TRBV6-6
CASTPGGSGKGDTQYF
>TRBV6-1
CASTGGVNEKLFF
>TRBV5-1
CASSAGQGVGGYNEQFF